This TCR beta chain was observed in a study of OX40 agonist ivuxolimab in advanced cancers. Concerning the study at large: Ivuxolimab, which targeted the costimulatory receptor OX40 (CD134), was an agonistic, fully human IgG2 monoclonal antibody. Partial responses were achieved by three dose-escalation patients, of whom one had hepatocellular carcinoma and two had cutaneous melanoma. Of the 52 patients in dose escalation, about 20 had hepatocellular carcinoma, around 15 had melanoma, 9 had renal cell carcinoma and 9 had head and neck cancer. Prior anti-PD-1, anti-PD-L1 or anti-CTLA-4 therapy was permitted, and checkpoint inhibitors had been received by under 50% of dose-escalation patients. The paper describes the monotherapy dose-escalation part (N of about 47 patients) of the phase I trial of ivuxolimab. Peripheral TCRbeta sequencing was intended to test whether TCR sequence diversity was altered and clonal T-cell expansion was caused by ivuxolimab. The dose-escalation cohort was around 84% male with a mean age of approximately 59 years, ranging from 23 to 79. Intravenous ivuxolimab was administered to patients every 2 weeks at six dose levels: 0.01, 0.1, 0.3, 1.5, 3 and 10 mg/kg. What the research found in general, with its limitations: At doses of 0.1 to 3.0 mg/kg, clonal expansion of both CD4+ and CD8+ blood T cells was observed from baseline to week 6. After ivuxolimab, CD8+ T cells had more expanded clones than CD4+ T cells on average. In the 0.1-3.0 mg/kg groups, partial responders had among the lowest normalized peripheral clonal expansion, particularly in CD8+ T cells. The antigen specificity of the peripheral T cells that underwent clonal expansion was not determined. Low levels of normalized T-cell clonal expansion were also seen in some nonresponding patients.

This clone was seen once. Its target antigen remains unknown. No base quality information exists; no much larger clone differs at one position. Patients with autoimmune disease history or receiving systemic immunosuppression were excluded from the trial. Peripheral blood for TCR sequencing was drawn from every dose cohort at baseline, at cycle 4 day 1 and at cycle 7 day 1. Samples came from an open-label, multicenter, first-in-human phase I dose-escalation trial of ivuxolimab. Adults with locally advanced or metastatic melanoma, renal cell, hepatocellular, or head and neck squamous cell carcinoma were enrolled in the trial. Before TCR sequencing, CD4+ T cells and CD8+ T cells were sorted from peripheral blood as separate populations. Genomic DNA was isolated from the sorted cells so that the TCRbeta CDR3 region could be sequenced. The immunoSEQ Assay was used to sequence the TCRbeta CDR3 regions. This immuneACCESS table, as held by TCRdb, lists in-frame sequences with V and J called but not all clones. Of the missing ones, under half trace to an unresolved V gene in checked studies; the others have no known cause. This sample gives roughly 48,000 clones in total; around 85% of them show up just once. Together, the top ten hold 1% to 1.3% of the sample.

Between the V and J ends, shortened by 4 bases and 4 bases respectively, the junction contains 16 bases. For CDR1 and CDR2, the germline V gene lists SGHAT and FQNNGV. The CDR3 starts with the cysteine, ends with the phenylalanine, and has 15 residues. The entry retains the CDR3 DNA only, 45 bases that are in frame from base 1. The V and J segments used are TRBV11-2 and TRBJ1-2; TRBD1 is possibly the D segment (5 matching bases). The input for sequencing was CD4+ or CD8+ T cells sorted from blood, taken in a trial of the OX40 agonist ivuxolimab. The clonotype comes from an adult with an advanced solid tumor such as melanoma, head and neck, liver or kidney cancer. The CDR3 here reads CASSSLGGLGYGYTF. The bases are TGTGCCAGCAGCTCACTCGGGGGATTAGGCTATGGCTACACCTTC.